Listed below are T cell receptor beta chains from one sample, sequenced in a study of patients and donors after allogeneic stem cell transplantation. TCRdb re-analysed the RT-PCR reads in MiXCR, keeping a single row per CDR3 protein. The sample has 390,000 or so distinct CDR3 sequences; 15% to 20% are singletons. The sequencing input was blood, either unsorted or a sorted T cell fraction (not recorded which). These receptor sequences come from a human donor who was either an allogeneic HSCT recipient or a stem cell or donor lymphocyte infusion donor (not recorded which). It is not recorded whose cells these are; they may come from a transplant donor. CDR3s include the opening cysteine and the closing phenylalanine or tryptophan. Fields, in order: clone size, J gene, D gene, V gene, CDR3 protein, CDR3 DNA. The D gene is left open where the match is weak. Some rows have no size entry. The others give once, few or many, or a class for an expanded clone.

size: NA
J: TRBJ2-3
D: NA
V: TRBV19
CDR3: CASSIGQRGTDTQYF
DNA: TGTGCCAGTAGTATCGGGCAGAGAGGGACAGATACGCAGTATTTT

size: NA
J: TRBJ1-5
D: NA
V: TRBV2
CDR3: CASSQGRGAQPQHF
DNA: TGTGCCAGCAGCCAGGGGCGAGGGGCTCAGCCCCAGCATTTT

size: NA
J: TRBJ2-3
D: TRBD2
V: TRBV2
CDR3: CASGTLAGGPDTQYF
DNA: TGTGCCAGTGGAACATTAGCGGGAGGGCCAGATACGCAGTATTTT

size: few
J: TRBJ1-2
D: NA
V: TRBV20-1
CDR3: CSARGEVDYGYTF
DNA: TGCAGTGCTAGAGGCGAAGTTGACTATGGCTACACCTTC

size: NA
J: TRBJ1-6
D: TRBD1
V: TRBV20-1
CDR3: CSAIGQDNSPLHF
DNA: TGCAGTGCGATCGGACAGGACAATTCACCCCTCCACTTT

size: few
J: TRBJ2-1
D: NA
V: TRBV7-9
CDR3: CASSLKHDSTPEQFF
DNA: TGTGCCAGCAGCTTAAAACACGACTCTACCCCTGAGCAGTTCTTC

size: NA
J: TRBJ2-5
D: NA
V: TRBV5-5
CDR3: CASSFRVVETQYF
DNA: TGTGCCAGCAGCTTCAGGGTAGTCGAGACCCAGTACTTC

size: NA
J: TRBJ2-1
D: NA
V: TRBV6-5
CDR3: CASSSTSGVGYEQFF
DNA: TGTGCCAGCAGTTCTACCTCCGGGGTTGGGTACGAGCAGTTCTTC

size: NA
J: TRBJ2-1
D: TRBD2
V: TRBV20-1
CDR3: CSAATSGRPFSYNEQFF
DNA: TGCAGTGCGGCCACTAGCGGGAGGCCTTTCTCCTACAATGAGCAGTTCTTC

size: NA
J: TRBJ1-2
D: NA
V: TRBV27
CDR3: CASSLSTGYGYTF
DNA: TGTGCCAGCAGTTTGTCGACAGGCTATGGCTACACCTTC

size: few
J: TRBJ1-1
D: TRBD1
V: TRBV5-1
CDR3: CASSVQGARNTEAFF
DNA: TGCGCCAGCAGCGTACAGGGGGCCCGGAACACTGAAGCTTTCTTT

size: many
J: TRBJ2-7
D: TRBD1
V: TRBV4-1
CDR3: CASRATGTGSNEQYF
DNA: TGCGCCAGCAGAGCGACCGGGACAGGGTCCAACGAGCAGTACTTC

size: few
J: TRBJ2-4
D: NA
V: TRBV12-3/TRBV12-4
CDR3: CASSLVRQGDIQYF
DNA: TGTGCCAGCAGTTTAGTACGGCAGGGTGACATTCAGTACTTC